Below are 20 T cell receptor beta chains sequenced from a single sample in a study of cytomegalovirus exposure and HLA in healthy donors (dated by TCRdb to 2015 to 2018). To prepare the library, the immunoSEQ multiplex PCR assay was applied. A mixture of 60 forward primers for TCR Vbeta segments and 13 reverse primers for TCR Jbeta segments was used in the multiplex PCR. As stored in TCRdb, this immuneACCESS dataset retains in-frame rearrangements with V and J assigned. A fraction of the clones does not appear; measured against another copy, unresolved V genes explain less than half of the discrepancy, and the remainder lacks a known reason. The sample's own table lists 40,000 to 55,000 clones. Roughly 6.1% of the sample rests with the top ten. Sequenced material: PBMCs. Source of these receptors: a male donor in good health and CMV-seropositive.

The chain is built from TRBV6-5 and TRBJ1-6; D is perhaps TRBD1 (6 bases). The CDR3 has 13 amino acids. V lost 8 bases to trimming and J lost 8 bases, with 13 bases between them. CDR1 is MNHEY, CDR2 SVGAGI, per germline. The CDR3 DNA reads as TGTGCCAGCCTGAGGGACATCGATTCACCCCTCCACTTT. Protein: CASLRDIDSPLHF.

The V call is TRBV7-2, the J call TRBJ1-6, with a possible D match to TRBD1 (5 bases). Trimming removed 5 bases from V and 8 bases from J, with 22 bases in between. CDR1 and CDR2 (germline): SGHTA, FQGNSA. This CDR3 contains 17 residues. The CDR3 region is CASSTFPRGGEDSPLHF. The CDR3 DNA reads TGTGCCAGCAGCACTTTTCCGCGAGGAGGGGAAGATTCACCCCTCCACTTT.

V usage is TRBV18 and J usage is TRBJ2-7; no firm D call. This CDR3 region has 13 residues. V lost 0 bases, J lost 0 bases, and 3 bases lay in between. CDR1 KGHSH and CDR2 LQKENI come from the germline V gene. Here the CDR3 reads CASSPPSSYEQYF. The CDR3 DNA reads TGTGCCAGCTCACCACCGAGCTCCTACGAGCAGTACTTC.

The rearrangement uses TRBV10-3 and TRBJ2-1; 9 bases align to TRBD2. Germline trimming cut 3 bases from V and 3 bases from J; bases unmatched to any gene: 9. Germline CDR1 ENHRY, CDR2 SYGVKD. The CDR3 has 17 amino acids. The CDR3 spells CAISESAASGDYNEQFF. The DNA of the CDR3 is TGTGCCATCAGTGAAAGCGCGGCTAGCGGGGACTACAATGAGCAGTTCTTC.

The chain uses TRBV18 and TRBJ2-1; 12 nucleotides agree with TRBD2. The V segment lost 2 bases and the J segment 6 bases; nucleotides outside the gene matches: 8. There are 17 residues in the CDR3. The germline V gene has CDR1 KGHSH and CDR2 LQKENI. The CDR3 loop reads CASSPESSGGAINEQFF. CDR3 bases: TGTGCCAGCTCACCAGAGTCTAGCGGGGGGGCCATCAATGAGCAGTTCTTC.

This chain joins TRBV12-5 and TRBJ2-5; unclear D gene. The tail of the sequence fits TRBJ2-7 better, so the J call may be wrong. CDR1 and CDR2 (germline): LGHNT, FRNRAP. The CDR3 runs to 14 residues. The CDR3 DNA reads TGTGCTAGTGGTTTGGGTCAGGTCACCTACGAGCAGTACTTC. This translates into CASGLGQVTYEQYF.

This sequence joins TRBV7-9 and TRBJ1-6; tentative D call: TRBD1 (6 bases). V gave up 9 bases and J gave up 2 bases, with 20 bases separating them. The CDR3 spans 17 residues. Germline CDR1 reads SEHNR; CDR2 reads FQNEAQ (reference sequence). CDR3 nucleotides: TGTGCCAGTACCTCTTTGGCAGGGGATACCTATAATTCACCCCTCCACTTT. This encodes CASTSLAGDTYNSPLHF. The whole variable domain, remainder taken from reference TRBV7-9 and TRBJ1-6, is DTGVSQNPRHKITKRGQNVTFRCDPISEHNRLYWYRQTLGQGPEFLTYFQNEAQLEKSRLLSDRFSAERPKGSFSTLEIQRTEQGDSAMYLCASTSLAGDTYNSPLHFGNGTRLTVT.

The genes are TRBV30 and TRBJ1-1, with 10 bases aligning to TRBD1. This CDR3 has 13 amino acids. Germline lookup yields CDR1 GTSNPN and CDR2 SVGIG (reference sequence). Trimming removed 7 bases from V and 4 bases from J; junction bases left unmatched: 6. CDR3 in DNA: TGTGCCTTCGATAGGGACAGGGGCACTGAAGCTTTCTTT. Its protein is CAFDRDRGTEAFF.

The chain recombines TRBV7-6 with TRBJ2-7, with a weak D call TRBD2 (6 bases). The CDR3 consists of 14 residues. The V gene lost 5 bases and the J gene lost 3 bases, with 14 bases spanning the gap. CDR1 and CDR2 from the germline V gene are SGHVS and FNYEAQ. CDR3 amino acids: CASSHLADHYEQYF. CDR3 nucleotide sequence: TGTGCCAGCAGCCACTTAGCGGACCACTACGAGCAGTACTTC.

The chain carries TRBV13 and TRBJ2-5, with a tentative D call TRBD1 (5 bases). Germline-derived CDR1 and CDR2 are PRHDT and FYEKMQ (reference sequence). Trimming cost V 0 bases and J 3 bases, with 20 bases left between them. CDR3 length: 18 residues. The CDR3 sequence is CASSLGLGAFGVEETQYF. The CDR3 DNA is TGTGCCAGCAGCTTAGGCCTAGGGGCTTTTGGGGTAGAAGAGACCCAGTACTTC. Together with reference TRBV13 and TRBJ2-5, the CDR3 gives the full variable domain: AAGVIQSPRHLIKEKRETATLKCYPIPRHDTVYWYQQGPGQDPQFLISFYEKMQSDKGSIPDRFSAQQFSDYHSELNMSSLELGDSALYFCASSLGLGAFGVEETQYFGPGTRLLVL.

V and J are TRBV9 and TRBJ2-2; TRBD1 matches 7 bases. Losses at the gene ends were 3 bases for V and 2 bases for J; bases not matched to a gene: 13. Germline CDR1 and CDR2: SGDLS and YYNGEE. The CDR3 extends over 18 amino acids. For the CDR3, the DNA is TGTGCCAGCAGCGCGCGCCCAAGAGACAGGGTAAACACCGGGGAGCTGTTTTTT. Its protein is CASSARPRDRVNTGELFF.

The V gene is TRBV20-1, the J gene TRBJ1-1, with D unresolved. V was pared by 6 bases and J by 5 bases, with 10 bases between. The CDR3 length is 11 residues. Germline V gene sequence: CDR1 DFQATT, CDR2 SNEGSKA (reference sequence). CDR3 in DNA: TGCAGTGCCGACCGGGGAACTGAAGCTTTCTTT. Its protein product is CSADRGTEAFF.

This chain joins TRBV15 and TRBJ2-3, with 10 bases lining up with TRBD1. This CDR3 is 17 amino acids long. J lost 4 bases, V lost 1 base, and 8 bases had no gene match. Per germline, CDR1 LNHNV and CDR2 YYDKDF (reference sequence). The CDR3 DNA is TGTGCCACCAGCAGAGCTACTCAGACAGGGGGCCCAGATACGCAGTATTTT. Translated: CATSRATQTGGPDTQYF.

The DNA of the CDR3 is TGTGCCACCAGACAGGGGGAAGGCTACACCTTC. The encoded protein is CATRQGEGYTF. The chain carries TRBV28 and TRBJ1-2; 9 bases match TRBD1. The germline V gene has CDR1 MDHEN and CDR2 SYDVKM. The CDR3 covers 11 residues. V shed 10 bases, J shed 8 bases, and the junction held 5 bases outside the gene matches.

V usage is TRBV7-9 and J usage is TRBJ2-5; TRBD2 aligns across 9 bases. CDR3 size: 15 residues. Germline V gene lookup returns CDR1 SEHNR and CDR2 FQNEAQ (reference sequence). The junction had 8 bases not matched to a gene; V was cut back by 7 bases and J by 2 bases. In DNA, the CDR3 is TGTGCCAGCACCCTTTTGCGGGGGGGACAAGAGACCCAGTACTTC. It is translated as CASTLLRGGQETQYF.

This chain connects TRBV18 to TRBJ2-4, with TRBD2 matching 10 bases. The CDR3 covers 15 residues. With V trimmed by 4 bases and J by 4 bases, 4 bases remained unmatched. Germline CDR1 and CDR2: KGHSH and LQKENI. CDR3 loop: CASSQGLAQKNIQYF. The CDR3, as DNA: TGTGCCAGCTCACAGGGACTAGCGCAGAAAAACATTCAGTACTTC.

The chain uses TRBV6-7 and TRBJ1-5; no definite D call. TRBV6-7 counts as an open reading frame of uncertain function. This CDR3 spans 15 amino acids. Trimming stripped 0 bases from V and 6 bases from J, with 12 bases between. The CDR3 sequence: CASSYSRASAQPQHF. The CDR3 DNA follows: TGTGCCAGCAGTTACTCGCGGGCGTCAGCTCAGCCCCAGCATTTT.

The rearrangement joins TRBV4-1 to TRBJ1-2; possibly TRBD1 for D (5 bases). The CDR3 consists of 14 residues. Germline values: CDR1 MGHRA, CDR2 YSYEKL. V lost 1 base and J lost 14, with 20 bases in between. The chain's CDR3 is CASSQVPGGPRSTF. The CDR3 region has the DNA TGCGCCAGCAGCCAAGTTCCGGGGGGTCCCCGGAGTACCTTC.

This chain links TRBV7-9 with TRBJ1-2; TRBD1 matches at 7 bases. Germline lookup yields CDR1 SEHNR and CDR2 FQNEAQ (reference sequence). The CDR3 is 13 residues long. V shed 5 bases, J shed 8 bases, and the junction held 8 bases outside the gene matches. The CDR3 region has the DNA TGTGCCAGCAGCCCCCGCGCAGGGGGAGGCTACACCTTC. It codes for CASSPRAGGGYTF. Looking up the rest from reference TRBV7-9 and TRBJ1-2 gives the full variable domain: DTGVSQNPRHKITKRGQNVTFRCDPISEHNRLYWYRQTLGQGPEFLTYFQNEAQLEKSRLLSDRFSAERPKGSFSTLEIQRTEQGDSAMYLCASSPRAGGGYTFGSGTRLTVV.

The chain joins TRBV15 to TRBJ1-4, with D perhaps matching TRBD1 (5 bases). The length of the CDR3 is 15 residues. Germline values: CDR1 LNHNV, CDR2 YYDKDF (reference sequence). Trimming left V 0 bases short and J 2 bases short, with 7 bases between. The chain's CDR3 is CATSREAGTNEKLFF. The DNA for the CDR3 is TGTGCCACCAGCAGAGAGGCAGGGACTAATGAAAAACTGTTTTTT.